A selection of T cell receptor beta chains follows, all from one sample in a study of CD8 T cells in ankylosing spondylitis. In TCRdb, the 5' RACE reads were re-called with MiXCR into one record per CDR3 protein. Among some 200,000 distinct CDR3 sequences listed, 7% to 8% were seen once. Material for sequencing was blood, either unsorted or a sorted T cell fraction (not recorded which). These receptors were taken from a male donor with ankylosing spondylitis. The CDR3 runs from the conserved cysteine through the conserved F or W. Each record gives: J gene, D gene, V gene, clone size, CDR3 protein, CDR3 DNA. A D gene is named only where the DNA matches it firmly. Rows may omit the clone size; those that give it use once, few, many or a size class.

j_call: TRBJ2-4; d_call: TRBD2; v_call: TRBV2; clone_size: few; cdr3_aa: CASSEFERGRNIQYF; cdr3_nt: TGTGCCAGCAGTGAATTTGAGCGGGGGAGAAACATTCAGTACTTC
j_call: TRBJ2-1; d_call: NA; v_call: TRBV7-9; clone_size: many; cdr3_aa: CASSGIGNEQFF; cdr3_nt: TGTGCCAGCAGTGGGATAGGAAATGAGCAGTTCTTC
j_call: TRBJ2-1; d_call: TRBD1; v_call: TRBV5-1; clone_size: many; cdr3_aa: CASSPRDRDNEQFF; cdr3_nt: TGCGCCAGCAGCCCCCGCGACAGGGACAATGAGCAGTTCTTC
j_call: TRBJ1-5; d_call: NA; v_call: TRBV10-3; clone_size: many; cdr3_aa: CAISDRIARQPQHF; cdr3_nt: TGTGCCATCAGTGATCGAATTGCTCGCCAGCCCCAGCATTTT
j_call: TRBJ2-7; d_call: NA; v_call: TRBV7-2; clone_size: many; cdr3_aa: CASSFAGREAYEQYF; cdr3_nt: TGTGCCAGCAGCTTCGCTGGACGGGAAGCCTACGAGCAGTACTTC
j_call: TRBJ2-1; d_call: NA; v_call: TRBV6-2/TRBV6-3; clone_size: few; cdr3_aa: CASSTYEGVGEQFF; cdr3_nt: TGTGCCAGCAGTACGTATGAAGGAGTGGGTGAGCAGTTCTTC
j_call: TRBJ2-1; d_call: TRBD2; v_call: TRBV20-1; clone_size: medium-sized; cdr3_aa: CSARGTSDNEQFF; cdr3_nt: TGCAGTGCTAGGGGGACTAGCGACAATGAGCAGTTCTTC
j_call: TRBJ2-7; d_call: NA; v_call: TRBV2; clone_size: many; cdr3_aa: CASSQRTPEQYF; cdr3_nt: TGTGCCAGCAGTCAGCGAACCCCCGAGCAGTACTTC
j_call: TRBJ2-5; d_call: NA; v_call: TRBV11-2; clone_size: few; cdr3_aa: CASSPEVSQETQYF; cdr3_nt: TGTGCCAGCAGTCCTGAGGTGTCCCAAGAGACCCAGTACTTC
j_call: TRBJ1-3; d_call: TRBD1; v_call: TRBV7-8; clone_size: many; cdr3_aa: CASSLGQGVLVNTIYF; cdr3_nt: TGTGCCAGCAGCTTAGGACAGGGGGTTTTAGTAAACACCATATATTTT
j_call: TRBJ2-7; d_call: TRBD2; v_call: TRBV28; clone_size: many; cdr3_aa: CASNGLASYEQYF; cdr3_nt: TGTGCCAGCAACGGACTAGCGTCCTACGAGCAGTACTTC
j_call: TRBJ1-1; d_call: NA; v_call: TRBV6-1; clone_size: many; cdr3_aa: CASIGRGAGTEAFF; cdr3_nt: TGTGCCAGCATCGGAAGGGGGGCAGGGACTGAAGCTTTCTTT
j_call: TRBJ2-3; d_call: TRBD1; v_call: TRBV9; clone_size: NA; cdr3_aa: CASSGPRGQITDTQYF; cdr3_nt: TGTGCCAGCAGCGGGCCCAGGGGACAGATCACAGATACGCAGTATTTT
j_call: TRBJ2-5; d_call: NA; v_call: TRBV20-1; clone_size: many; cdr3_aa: CSADEGGVWETQYF; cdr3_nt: TGCAGTGCTGATGAAGGGGGGGTCTGGGAGACCCAGTACTTC
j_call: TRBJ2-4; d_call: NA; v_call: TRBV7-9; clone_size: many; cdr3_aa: CASSSPLDLAKNIQYF; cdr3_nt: TGTGCCAGCAGCTCCCCACTAGACCTAGCCAAAAACATTCAGTACTTC
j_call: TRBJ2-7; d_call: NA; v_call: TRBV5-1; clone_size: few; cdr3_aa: CASSLPELYEQYF; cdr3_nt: TGCGCCAGCAGCTTGCCGGAGTTGTACGAGCAGTACTTC
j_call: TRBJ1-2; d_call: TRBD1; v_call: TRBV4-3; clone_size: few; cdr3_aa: CASSQARTGASGYTF; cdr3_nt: TGCGCCAGCAGCCAAGCCCGGACAGGGGCTAGCGGCTACACCTTC
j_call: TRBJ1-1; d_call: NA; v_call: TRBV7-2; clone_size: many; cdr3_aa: CASSSTIKGTEAFF; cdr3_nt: TGTGCCAGCAGCTCCACTATTAAGGGAACTGAAGCTTTCTTT
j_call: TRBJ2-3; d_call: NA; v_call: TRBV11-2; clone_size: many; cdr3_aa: CASSLVAGDGTDTQYF; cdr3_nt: TGTGCCAGCAGCTTAGTAGCCGGGGACGGCACAGATACGCAGTATTTT
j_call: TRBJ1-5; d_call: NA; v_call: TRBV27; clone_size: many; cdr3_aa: CASSYDGRGGNQPQHF; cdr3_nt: TGTGCCAGCAGTTACGACGGGAGAGGTGGTAATCAGCCCCAGCATTTT
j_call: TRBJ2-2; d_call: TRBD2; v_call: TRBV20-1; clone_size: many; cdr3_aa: CSARDISGRYTGELFF; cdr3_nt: TGCAGTGCTAGAGATATAAGCGGGAGATACACCGGGGAGCTGTTTTTT
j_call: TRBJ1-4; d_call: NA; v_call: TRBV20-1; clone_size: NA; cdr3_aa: CSARDSEKLFF; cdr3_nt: TGCAGTGCTAGGGATAGTGAAAAACTGTTTTTT
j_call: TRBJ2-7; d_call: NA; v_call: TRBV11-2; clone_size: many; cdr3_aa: CASSLGPLSYEQYF; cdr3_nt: TGTGCCAGCAGCTTGGGCCCTCTATCCTACGAGCAGTACTTC
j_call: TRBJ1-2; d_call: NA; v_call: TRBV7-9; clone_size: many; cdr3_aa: CASSFPIGYTF; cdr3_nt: TGTGCCAGCAGCTTCCCAATCGGCTACACCTTC
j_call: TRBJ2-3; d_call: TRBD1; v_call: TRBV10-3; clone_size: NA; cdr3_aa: CAISESLGTGSTDTQYF; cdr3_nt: TGTGCCATCAGTGAGTCGTTAGGGACAGGGAGCACAGATACGCAGTATTTT
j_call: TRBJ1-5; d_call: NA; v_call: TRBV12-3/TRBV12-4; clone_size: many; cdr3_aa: CASSLSGRGLSNQPQHF; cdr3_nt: TGTGCCAGCAGTTTATCAGGGCGTGGGCTTAGCAATCAGCCCCAGCATTTT
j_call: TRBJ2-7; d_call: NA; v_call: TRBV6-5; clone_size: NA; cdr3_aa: CASSYGQHSYEQYF; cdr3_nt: TGTGCCAGCAGTTACGGACAGCACTCCTACGAGCAGTACTTC
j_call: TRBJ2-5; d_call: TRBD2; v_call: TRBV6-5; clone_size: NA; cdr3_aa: CASSLRGGRETQYF; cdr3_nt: TGTGCCAGCAGTTTGCGGGGGGGCAGAGAGACCCAGTACTTC
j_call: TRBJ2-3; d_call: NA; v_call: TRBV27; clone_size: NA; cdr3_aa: CASSLVGGPPDTQYF; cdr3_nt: TGTGCCAGCAGTTTAGTGGGAGGACCCCCAGATACGCAGTATTTT
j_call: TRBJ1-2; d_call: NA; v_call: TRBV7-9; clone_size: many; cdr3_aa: CASSVGVEPRYGYTF; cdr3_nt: TGTGCCAGCAGCGTAGGGGTGGAGCCGAGGTATGGCTACACCTTC
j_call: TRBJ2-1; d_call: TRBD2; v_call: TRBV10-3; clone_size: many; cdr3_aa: CAISEPPILAVHSYNEQFF; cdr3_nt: TGTGCCATCAGTGAGCCGCCGATCCTAGCGGTACATTCCTACAATGAGCAGTTCTTC
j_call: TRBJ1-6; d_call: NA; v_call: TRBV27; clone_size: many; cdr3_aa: CASSLGGMHSYNSPLHF; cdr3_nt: TGTGCCAGCAGTTTAGGCGGTATGCACTCCTATAATTCACCCCTCCACTTT
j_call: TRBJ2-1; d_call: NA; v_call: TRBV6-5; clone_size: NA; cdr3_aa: CASSYVGTGNEQFF; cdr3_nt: TGTGCCAGCAGTTACGTCGGGACCGGCAATGAGCAGTTCTTC
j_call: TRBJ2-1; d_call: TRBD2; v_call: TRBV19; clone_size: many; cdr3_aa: CATKAGGHYNEQFF; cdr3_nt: TGTGCCACGAAAGCGGGGGGGCACTACAATGAGCAGTTCTTC
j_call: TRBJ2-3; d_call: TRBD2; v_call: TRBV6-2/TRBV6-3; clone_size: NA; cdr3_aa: CASRKTSGGRDTQYF; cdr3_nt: TGTGCCAGCAGAAAGACTAGCGGCGGGAGAGATACGCAGTATTTT
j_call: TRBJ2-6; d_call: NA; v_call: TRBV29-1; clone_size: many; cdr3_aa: CSVTPKGSGANVLTF; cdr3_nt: TGCAGCGTTACACCAAAAGGCTCTGGGGCCAACGTCCTGACTTTC
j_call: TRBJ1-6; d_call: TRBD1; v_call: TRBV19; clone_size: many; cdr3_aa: CASSARQGTNSPLHF; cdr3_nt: TGTGCCAGTAGTGCACGACAGGGAACGAATTCACCCCTCCACTTT